The sequence of this T cell receptor (beta chain) was determined in a study of T cell responses to AZD1222 COVID-19 vaccine. Study outcomes and limitations: In a largely white British group with more females than males, clonal diversity was possibly underestimated.

Repertoires were generated with immunoSEQ multiplex PCR, while TCRdb's copy carries only in-frame clones and drops some. The sample carries around 160,000 clones, over 80% recorded once. Concerning this clone itself: What it binds is unknown.

Germline assignment: CDR1 SQVTM and CDR2 ANQGSEA. V lost 3 bases and J lost 4, with 15 bases in between. The CDR3 totals 14 residues. This chain uses TRBV29-1 with TRBJ1-2, with a tentative D call TRBD1 (5 bases). Sequencing used peripheral blood, obtained 28 days after the second AZD1222 dose. The TCR comes from an adult who received the AZD1222 COVID-19 vaccine. DNA of the CDR3: TGCAGCGTTGAGGGGCCACTACTGCGCTATGGCTACACCTTC. Its protein product is CSVEGPLLRYGYTF. Supplemented by reference TRBV29-1 and TRBJ1-2, the full variable domain reads SAVISQKPSRDICQRGTSLTIQCQVDSQVTMMFWYRQQPGQSLTLIATANQGSEATYESGFVIDKFPISRPNLTFSTLTVSNMSPEDSSIYLCSVEGPLLRYGYTFGSGTRLTVV.